A selection of T cell receptor beta chains follows, all from one sample in a study of shared clonotypes between healthy human individuals. Here immunoSEQ multiplex PCR was the method, and the copy in TCRdb shows in-frame clones only, minus some. Here the sample spans 2 million to 2.5 million clones, under 95% being singletons. Sequenced input: naive CD4+ T cells from PBMCs. The receptor set was obtained from a man aged 18 to 35 in good health. Some clones in this sample may be carry-over from other donors' samples. The conserved cysteine and the conserved F or W are not part of the CDR3 here. A D gene is named only where the DNA matches it firmly.

TRBV2	TRBJ1-2	-	ASRERGTGYT
TRBV6-5	TRBJ1-1	TRBD1	ASSQRDRGNTEAF
TRBV5-1	TRBJ2-3	TRBD1	ASSLTGQGSDTQY
TRBV7-3	TRBJ2-1	TRBD2	ASSPGGAVGAHEQF
TRBV7-6	TRBJ2-2	TRBD2	ASSLMGLAGGPSGELF
TRBV5-4	TRBJ2-2	TRBD1	ASSPNRDRGTGELF
TRBV2	-	-	ASSELGPEQY
TRBV6-1	TRBJ2-7	TRBD1	ASRRTGRHEQY
TRBV2	TRBJ2-3	-	ASSPTADTQY
TRBV5-4	TRBJ1-1	-	ASSLTHGWGDEAF
TRBV2	TRBJ2-2	TRBD1	ASSDRTGTTGELF
TRBV5-1	TRBJ1-2	-	ASSLAKGQNYGYT
TRBV29-1	TRBJ2-3	-	SVEKGTDTQY
TRBV2	TRBJ2-6	-	AGSSSGANVLT
TRBV27	TRBJ1-2	TRBD1	ASSSRQGSGYT
TRBV5-1	TRBJ2-1	-	ASSLRGGSYNEQF
TRBV5-1	TRBJ2-6	TRBD1	ASSGRSPRGTGANVLT
TRBV18	TRBJ2-5	TRBD1	ASSPRTGSETQY
TRBV7-3	TRBJ2-1	-	ASSLFSGGYNEQF
TRBV11-2	TRBJ2-1	-	ASSSMEDFAYNEQF
TRBV7-2	TRBJ1-4	-	ASSQNRVGEKLF
TRBV28	TRBJ1-2	TRBD1	ASSSVFRWQGARYGYT
TRBV11-1	TRBJ2-5	TRBD1	ASSLGGQGPFQETQY
TRBV6-5	TRBJ1-1	-	ASSYSQNTEAF
TRBV6-1	TRBJ2-2	TRBD1	ASRGTGGIGELF
TRBV28	TRBJ2-7	TRBD2	ASRNPGLAVNYEQY
TRBV6-5	TRBJ2-1	-	ASSYGAGHYNEQF
TRBV6-5	TRBJ1-5	TRBD1	ASSPGTGLYQPQH
TRBV30	TRBJ2-7	-	AWSGPGSYEQY
TRBV5-4	TRBJ1-2	-	ASSAPTGYYGYT
TRBV7-3	TRBJ2-2	-	ASSSGSTGELF
TRBV6-1	TRBJ1-1	-	ASQPIRGNTEAF
TRBV4-2	TRBJ2-3	-	ASSQEWNLHTDTQY
TRBV18	TRBJ2-7	-	ASSPLARGGRYEQY
TRBV5-1	TRBJ1-2	-	ASSLGSLYGYT
TRBV4-2	TRBJ2-3	-	ASSHQLGRADTQY
TRBV19	TRBJ2-7	-	ASSRNSDYTRQY
TRBV28	TRBJ2-5	TRBD1	ASSSGQGGEAQY
TRBV28	TRBJ2-4	-	ASSLGGASKNIQY
TRBV7-9	TRBJ2-3	-	ASNLGWSTDTQY
TRBV5-1	TRBJ2-2	-	ASSQTGELF
TRBV5-4	TRBJ2-7	-	ASSWGEYEQY